This T cell receptor (beta chain) was identified during a study of CXCR3-negative and CXCR3-positive naive CD8 T cells. Overall study context: Each library gave roughly 1.5 +/- 0.3 million of roughly 140 million TRB reads.

This CDR3 has 15 residues. From germline, CDR1 is SGDLS and CDR2 YYNGEE. Naivety in CD8+ T cells corresponded to a CD45RO-CCR7+CD27+CD95- phenotype. Study conclusions and caveats: Hydrophobicity was higher for TRB CDR3s found in CXCR3-positive naive cells than in CXCR3-negative naive cells. CXCR3 expression partially decreased after cryopreservation; most assays used fresh PBMCs. For memory CD8+ cells diversity was much lower, but both naive subsets had comparably high diversity.

Of note for this clonotype: Its antigen is as yet unknown.

Carrying UMI labels, the TRB cDNA libraries were prepared through 5' RACE. TCRdb reprocessed the 5' RACE reads and keeps a single row for each CDR3 protein, giving no DNA. The sample table sets out some 120,000 distinct CDR3 sequences. The receptor was isolated from a human donor in good health. Some clones in this sample may be carry-over from other donors' samples. The rearrangement uses TRBV9 and TRBJ2-3. Source material: naive CXCR3+ CD8+ T cells from blood. Sample subset: CD45RO-CCR7+CD27+CD95- naive CD8+ T cells expressing CXCR3 (TNR3+). The CDR3 sequence: CASSVDGTSGDTQYF.